This TCR beta chain was found in a study of blood T cell repertoires in COVID-19. Sequencing was performed with immunoSEQ multiplex PCR; in TCRdb, only in-frame clones are kept and a portion is missing. The table shows approximately 220,000 clones, with about 86% occurring only once. The trim removed 6 bases at V and 7 bases at J, leaving 4 bases unmatched. From germline, CDR1 is MRHNA and CDR2 SNTAGT. The CDR3 is 13 residues long. The sequence was collected from a woman in her forties or fifties with acute or convalescent COVID-19. V and J are TRBV6-4 and TRBJ2-2; 8 nucleotides line up with TRBD1. The sample taken for sequencing was peripheral blood. Here the CDR3 reads CASRGQGGGELFF. The CDR3 DNA follows: TGTGCCAGCAGAGGACAGGGTGGCGGGGAGCTGTTTTTT.